The sequence of this TCR beta chain was determined in a study of OX40 agonist ivuxolimab in advanced cancers. Study-wide background: Three patients responded partially, comprising one with hepatocellular carcinoma and two with cutaneous melanoma. Overall study results and limits: Among the lowest peripheral clonal expansion occurred in 0.1-3.0 mg/kg partial responders. Certain nonresponders likewise exhibited a low normalized T-cell clonal expansion. Dosing at 0.1 to 3.0 mg/kg was accompanied by clonal expansion of CD4+ and CD8+ blood T cells by week 6.

As concerns this clone: Its target is not known.

Assay: immunoSEQ multiplex PCR; the TCRdb copy retains only in-frame clones and omits some. In the table there are tens of thousands of clones, 86% of which are singletons. Sequencing used CD4+ or CD8+ T cells sorted from blood, obtained in a trial of the OX40 agonist ivuxolimab. The TCR was taken from an adult with an advanced solid tumor such as melanoma, head and neck, liver or kidney cancer.

The CDR3, as DNA: TGCGCCAGCAGTCATTGGTCAGGCCCATTTTTT. It is translated as CASSHWSGPFF. The chain employs TRBV23-1 and TRBJ1-4; D remains ambiguous. TRBV23-1 is an ORF, with its function uncertain. This CDR3 spans 11 amino acids. Trimming stripped 3 bases from V and 17 bases from J, with 13 bases between.